A single TCR beta chain is shown here with its context. Its antigen is unidentified. The data are from a study of B cell selection in AIRE deficiency. General study points: In TCRBV usage, CDR3 length and diversity, patient Tconv and Treg cells matched healthy donors. Patient Tconv cells held about 30% of Treg sequences shared by healthy donors. Of 3657 shared Treg TCRbeta sequences, 25% to 40% were healthy-only, around 10% patient-only.

V lost 4 bases to trimming and J lost 3 bases; unmatched junction nucleotides: 8. The CDR3 is 17 amino acids. The germline gives CDR1 LGHNA, CDR2 YSLEER. Sorting defined conventional CD4 T cells as CD4+CD127+. Repertoires were generated with immunoSEQ multiplex PCR, while TCRdb's copy carries only in-frame clones and drops some. Counted here are 20,000 to 25,000 clones, approximately 97% occurring once; the ten biggest clones make up approximately 0.31%. The chain uses TRBV4-3 and TRBJ2-2; 10 positions agree with TRBD1. This TCR came from a human donor with AIRE deficiency. The sequenced material came from conventional CD4+ T cells sorted from PBMCs. CDR3 sequence reads: CASSLWTGGRDTGELFF. DNA for the CDR3: TGCGCCAGCAGCCTATGGACAGGGGGAAGGGACACCGGGGAGCTGTTTTTT.